The 30 T cell receptor beta chains reported below all come from one sample, sequenced in a study of blood T cells in healthy people across ages. For the second PCR, which ran for roughly 6 to 12 cycles, a sample-barcoded 5' primer and a J-beta primer mix were used. One entry per CDR3 protein, called by TCRdb with MiXCR from the 5' RACE reads. The repertoire includes fewer than 1,000,000 distinct CDR3 sequences, about 42% of them detected once, and about a fifth sits in the top ten. Source material: blood. These receptors were taken from a man in his fifties or sixties in good health.

The V call is TRBV4-1, the J call TRBJ2-5, with 8 nucleotides matching TRBD1. The CDR3 loop spans 17 amino acids. J lost 4 bases, V lost 1 base, and 11 bases had no gene match. CDR1 is MGHRA and CDR2 is YSYEKL in the germline V gene. DNA for the CDR3: TGCGCCAGCAGCCAAGTGGGCGGCAGGGGGCCAGGAGAGACCCAGTACTTC. Amino acid sequence: CASSQVGGRGPGETQYF.

V and J are TRBV5-1 and TRBJ1-1; 10 bases are shared with TRBD1. The CDR3 covers 14 residues. CDR1 and CDR2 from the germline V gene are SGHRS and YFSETQ. V gave up 3 bases and J gave up 6 bases; unmatched junction bases: 5. The CDR3 DNA follows: TGCGCCAGCAGCTCGACCGGGACAGGGGCTGAAGCTTTCTTT. It codes for CASSSTGTGAEAFF.

The rearrangement links TRBV29-1 to TRBJ2-5; 8 nucleotides line up with TRBD1. This CDR3 comprises 14 residues. Germline loops: CDR1 SQVTM, CDR2 ANQGSEA. J lost 0 bases, V lost 3 bases, and 3 bases had no gene match. The CDR3 is CSVERQGYQETQYF. Here the CDR3 DNA reads TGCAGCGTTGAGAGACAGGGGTACCAAGAGACCCAGTACTTC.

The chain uses TRBV4-3 and TRBJ2-5; possibly TRBD2 for D (6 bases). The CDR3 has 15 amino acids. The V gene's germline CDR1 is LGHNA and CDR2 YSLEER. The germline V and J ends were trimmed by 1 base and 10 bases, with 19 bases remaining between them. CDR3 amino acids: CASSQGLLADRGQYF. The CDR3 nucleotides read TGCGCCAGCAGCCAAGGGCTACTAGCCGATAGGGGCCAGTACTTC.

This clonotype was observed a handful of times. The gene calls are TRBV6-6 and TRBJ1-2; weak D call: TRBD1 (6 bases). This CDR3 region has 13 residues. Germline CDR1 and CDR2: MNHNY and SVGAGI (reference sequence). With 6 bases removed from V and 8 bases from J, the gap between germline ends came to 16 bases. CDR3 coding DNA: TGTGCCAGCAGGACTGGAGGGGGATGGGGCTACACCTTC. Amino acid sequence: CASRTGGGWGYTF.

As concerns this clonotype: This may stem from a read error, because a much larger clone lies one nucleotide away. The rearrangement joins TRBV14 to TRBJ1-2; 8 bases map to TRBD1. Trimming at V came to 0 bases and at J to 7 bases, leaving 4 bases not matched to a gene. The length of the CDR3 is 14 residues. Germline loops: CDR1 SGHDN, CDR2 FVKESK. CDR3 sequence (DNA): TGTGCCAGCAGCCAAGAGACAGGGGCATGTGGCTACACCTTC. Amino acids: CASSQETGACGYTF. The full variable domain, in which reference TRBV14 and TRBJ1-2 provide the parts outside the CDR3, is EAGVTQFPSHSVIEKGQTVTLRCDPISGHDNLYWYRRVMGKEIKFLLHFVKESKQDESGMPNNRFLAERTGGTYSTLKVQPAELEDSGVYFCASSQETGACGYTFGSGTRLTVV.

Points on this clonotype: Since no conserved phenylalanine or tryptophan closes the CDR3, a read error is the likely cause. The V and J genes are TRBV6-5 and TRBJ1-4; D gene unclear. This CDR3 contains 16 residues. The germline V gene encodes CDR1 MNHEY and CDR2 SVGAGI. V was trimmed by 0 bases and J by 0 bases, leaving 8 bases between them. CDR3 in DNA: TGTGCCAGCAGTTACTCGGGTCCAGCAACTAATGAAAAACTGTTTTAT. This gives the protein CASSYSGPATNEKLFY.

On this clonotype itself: A junction boundary mismatches the germline segment, possibly from a read error. V usage is TRBV5-1 and J usage is TRBJ2-5; D uncertain. The germline gives CDR1 SGHRS, CDR2 YFSETQ. The CDR3 length is 13 residues. CDR3 in amino acids: CASMSPGQETQYF. DNA for the CDR3: TGTGCCAGCATGTCCCCAGGCCAAGAGACCCAGTACTTC.

V and J are TRBV4-2 and TRBJ2-1; 12 bases match TRBD2. V shed 3 bases and J 9 bases; nucleotides not matched to a gene: 15. The CDR3 sequence is 18 residues long. Germline V lookup: CDR1 LGHNA, CDR2 YNFKEQ. In DNA, the CDR3 is TGTGCCAGCAGCCAGGAGAGCTACACTAGCGGGGGGATTCCTGAGCAGTTCTTC. This encodes CASSQESYTSGGIPEQFF.

This clonotype showed up just a few times. V gene TRBV11-2 combines with J gene TRBJ2-1; D tentatively reads TRBD1 or TRBD2 (5 bases each). Trimming removed 5 bases at V and 10 bases at J, with 15 bases between. Germline-derived CDR1 and CDR2 are SGHAT and FQNNGV. CDR3 length equals 13 residues. In DNA, the CDR3 is TGTGCCAGCAGCCCGGGACCTGTGAGGGAGCAGTTCTTC. It encodes CASSPGPVREQFF. The full variable domain, its missing parts supplied by reference TRBV11-2 and TRBJ2-1, is EAGVAQSPRYKIIEKRQSVAFWCNPISGHATLYWYQQILGQGPKLLIQFQNNGVVDDSQLPKDRFSAERLKGVDSTLKIQPAKLEDSAVYLCASSPGPVREQFFGPGTRLTVL.

V gene TRBV12-3 or TRBV12-4 combines with J gene TRBJ2-5; D call uncertain. With the DNA end fitting TRBJ2-7 better, the J assignment may be wrong. The CDR3 is made up of 12 amino acids. The CDR3 loop is CATQDWNYEQYF. In nucleotides, the CDR3 is TGTGCCACCCAAGACTGGAACTACGAGCAGTACTTC.

This clonotype showed up just once. CDR3 loop: CASSPPAVGIETQYF. The CDR3 DNA is TGTGCCAGCAGCCCCCCCGCGGTAGGGATAGAGACCCAGTACTTC. The gene calls are TRBV6-5 and TRBJ2-5; D uncertain. V lost 6 bases, J lost 4 bases, and 18 bases lay in between. The CDR3 is 15 residues long. Germline assignment: CDR1 MNHEY and CDR2 SVGAGI.

The chain is built from TRBV15 and TRBJ2-5, with unresolved D. The J call may be mistaken, given a closer DNA end match to TRBJ2-7. The CDR3 sequence is 13 residues long. The germline gives CDR1 LNHNV, CDR2 YYDKDF (reference sequence). This CDR3 reads CATRSPGLPEQYF. The CDR3 nucleotides read TGTGCCACCAGATCTCCAGGTTTGCCCGAGCAGTACTTC.

CDR3 region: CASSSGQVISHEQYF. CDR3 coding DNA: TGTGCCAGCAGCTCGGGACAGGTCATATCCCACGAGCAGTACTTC. This chain joins TRBV11-3 and TRBJ2-5; 8 nucleotides align to TRBD1. The DNA end favors TRBJ2-7, so the J call may be wrong. The CDR3 contains 15 residues. Germline lookup yields CDR1 SGHNT and CDR2 YENEEA.

The chain joins TRBV5-1 to TRBJ2-5, with TRBD2 matching 8 bases. Germline CDR1 is SGHRS and CDR2 is YFSETQ. This CDR3 contains 17 residues. The ends lost 0 bases at V and 3 bases at J; junction bases unmatched: 10. DNA for the CDR3: TGCGCCAGCAGCTTGGCTACTTATTCGGGGGGGGAAGAGACCCAGTACTTC. It codes for CASSLATYSGGEETQYF.

Of note for this clonotype: At one of its ends the junction is not consistent with the germline gene, which may arise from a read error. The rearrangement uses TRBV4-3 and TRBJ1-2; 9 bases align to TRBD1. This CDR3 spans 15 amino acids. CDR1 is LGHNA and CDR2 is YSLEER in the germline V gene. The CDR3 DNA follows: TGCGCCAGCAGCCAAGAGACAGGGGGTTCTTATGGCTACGCCTTC. Amino acid sequence: CASSQETGGSYGYAF.

The CDR3 DNA follows: TGTGCCAGCAGTTGGGACGGCTATCAGCCCCAGCATTTT. Its protein is CASSWDGYQPQHF. The V call is TRBV6-5, the J call TRBJ1-5; a possible D gene is TRBD1 (5 bases). The CDR3 is 13 amino acids. CDR1 MNHEY and CDR2 SVGAGI come from the germline V gene. Trimming removed 4 bases at V and 5 bases at J, with 9 bases between.

The V call is TRBV7-9, the J call TRBJ2-1; D possibly corresponds to TRBD2 (5 bases). CDR1 is SEHNR, CDR2 FQNEAQ, per germline (reference sequence). The V and J ends lost 7 bases and 3 bases respectively, with 10 bases between them. This CDR3 has 13 residues. CDR3 sequence reads: CASTARGYNEQFF. In DNA form, the CDR3 reads TGTGCCAGCACGGCCCGGGGCTACAATGAGCAGTTCTTC.

J is TRBJ2-7 and V is TRBV30; the match to TRBD2 covers 10 bases. The CDR3 is 13 residues long. The junction had 0 bases not matched to a gene; V was cut back by 1 base and J by 3 bases. Germline V lookup: CDR1 GTSNPN, CDR2 SVGIG (reference sequence). The DNA of the CDR3 is TGTGCCTGGAGTGGACTAGCGGGCTACGAGCAGTACTTC. This gives the protein CAWSGLAGYEQYF.

In this sample, this clonotype turned up a few times. The chain employs TRBV29-1 and TRBJ1-1; D remains ambiguous. From germline, CDR1 is SQVTM and CDR2 ANQGSEA. Trimming stripped 2 bases from V and 2 bases from J, with 9 bases between. CDR3 length: 13 residues. The CDR3 protein is CSVERPLNTEAFF. Here the CDR3 DNA reads TGCAGCGTTGAACGACCTTTAAACACTGAAGCTTTCTTT.

V and J are TRBV9 and TRBJ2-5; D is uncertain. CDR3 size: 11 residues. Germline V CDR1 and CDR2: SGDLS, YYNGEE. Trimming shortened V by 3 bases and J by 7 bases, and 7 bases separated the two germline ends. The chain's CDR3 is CASSEIGTQYF. In DNA, the CDR3 is TGTGCCAGCAGCGAAATAGGGACCCAGTACTTC.

The chain is built from TRBV5-1 and TRBJ2-3; 8 bases agree with TRBD2. This CDR3 has 14 residues. Germline CDR1 reads SGHRS; CDR2 reads YFSETQ. The trim removed 1 base at V and 4 bases at J, leaving 2 bases unmatched. The CDR3 DNA sequence: TGCGCCAGCAGCTTGACAGCGGGGGCAGATACGCAGTATTTT. This translates into CASSLTAGADTQYF. Variable domain in full (rest from reference TRBV5-1 and TRBJ2-3): KAGVTQTPRYLIKTRGQQVTLSCSPISGHRSVSWYQQTPGQGLQFLFEYFSETQRNKGNFPGRFSGRQFSNSRSEMNVSTLELGDSALYLCASSLTAGADTQYFGPGTRLTVL.

This sequence joins TRBV7-2 and TRBJ1-1; D not resolved. Per the germline V gene, CDR1 is SGHTA and CDR2 is FQGNSA. The CDR3 spans 18 residues. The V end lost 5 bases, the J end lost 4 bases, and 26 bases lay between the germline ends. This CDR3 reads CASSPIRIQSGISTEAFF. As DNA, the CDR3 is TGTGCCAGCAGCCCCATTCGGATCCAGAGCGGCATCAGCACTGAAGCTTTCTTT.

This clonotype was counted only a few times. The CDR3 sequence: CASSQAGTLGSYEQYF. In DNA, the CDR3 is TGTGCCAGCAGCCAAGCCGGGACACTGGGCTCCTACGAGCAGTACTTC. The rearrangement links TRBV3-1 to TRBJ2-7; TRBD1 might be the D (6 bases). The V end was cut by 1 base, the J end by 0 bases, with 13 bases between. The CDR3 is 16 amino acids. The germline CDR1 and CDR2 sequences are LGHDT and YNNKEL (reference sequence).

The sample holds a few counts of this clonotype. The V gene is TRBV20-1, the J gene TRBJ2-5; TRBD1 agrees at 10 bases. This CDR3 region has 16 residues. With V trimmed by 6 bases and J by 5 bases, 15 bases remained unmatched. Germline CDR1 is DFQATT and CDR2 is SNEGSKA (reference sequence). The DNA of the CDR3 is TGCAGTGCCAACTCAATCCGGGACAGGGGTCGGGAGACCCAGTACTTC. Protein: CSANSIRDRGRETQYF.

In this sample, this clonotype turned up a few times. V and J are TRBV29-1 and TRBJ1-1; D gene uncertain. The CDR3 loop spans 12 amino acids. The V and J ends lost 7 bases and 4 bases respectively, with 13 bases between them. Germline CDR1 SQVTM, CDR2 ANQGSEA. The CDR3: CSGVDWGTEAFF. The CDR3 nucleotides are TGCAGCGGCGTAGACTGGGGCACTGAAGCTTTCTTT.

A remark on this clonotype: One end of the junction is discordant with germline, which a read error may explain. The V call is TRBV2, the J call TRBJ2-5; D gene uncertain. The CDR3 has 14 residues. Germline V CDR1 and CDR2: SNHLY, FYNNEI. The CDR3 reads CTSSDGPHGETQYF. DNA of the CDR3: TGTACCAGCAGTGATGGGCCCCACGGTGAGACCCAGTACTTC.

There are many counts of this clonotype. The chain links TRBV4-1 to TRBJ1-2; the D gene is possibly TRBD1 (6 bases). The CDR3 is 14 amino acids. V was pared by 3 bases and J by 4 bases, with 12 bases between. Germline lookup yields CDR1 MGHRA and CDR2 YSYEKL. CDR3: CASSHPGAAYGYTF. DNA for the CDR3: TGCGCCAGCAGCCACCCGGGGGCGGCCTATGGCTACACCTTC.

The chain uses TRBV7-2 and TRBJ1-6, with D possibly TRBD1 on 5 matching bases. V was shortened by 5 bases and J by 0 bases, with 14 bases between the two germline ends. This CDR3 comprises 17 residues. Looked up from germline, CDR1 is SGHTA and CDR2 is FQGNSA. The CDR3 bases are TGTGCCAGCAGCCCACAGGTCCGCAGCTCCTATAATTCACCCCTCCACTTT. Translating gives CASSPQVRSSYNSPLHF.

Regarding this clonotype: One end of the junction is discordant with germline, which a read error may explain. The V call is TRBV20-1, the J call TRBJ1-2, with D unresolved. The CDR3 totals 14 residues. The germline CDR1 and CDR2 sequences are DFQATT and SNEGSKA (reference sequence). The CDR3 DNA follows: TGCAATGCTCGTTTGGGAGCGGTACAGTATGGCTACACCTTC. Its translation: CNARLGAVQYGYTF.